These 9 T cell receptor beta chains were sequenced from one sample in a study of OX40 agonist ivuxolimab in advanced cancers. Some clones are missing from TCRdb's copy, which holds only in-frame ones; the method was immunoSEQ multiplex PCR. Of 75,000 to 100,000 clones in the sample, roughly nine tenths were seen once. Sequencing was performed on CD4+ or CD8+ T cells sorted from blood, taken in a trial of the OX40 agonist ivuxolimab. The receptor set was obtained from an adult with an advanced solid tumor such as melanoma, head and neck, liver or kidney cancer.

The chain joins TRBV18 to TRBJ1-5; perhaps TRBD1 as D (5 bases). Germline CDR1 is KGHSH and CDR2 is LQKENI. Trimming stripped 6 bases from V and 7 bases from J, with 10 bases between. The CDR3 has 12 residues. CDR3: CASSLRDQPQHF. The DNA of the CDR3 is TGTGCCAGCTCCTTAAGGGACCAGCCCCAGCATTTT.

V gene TRBV5-1 combines with J gene TRBJ2-3, with 9 bases lining up with TRBD2. Germline CDR1 and CDR2: SGHRS and YFSETQ. There are 14 residues in the CDR3. The trim removed 9 bases at V and 1 base at J, leaving 6 bases unmatched. Here the CDR3 DNA reads TGCGCCACCGCTAGCGGGATGGGCACAGATACGCAGTATTTT. Translating it yields CATASGMGTDTQYF. Complete variable domain (other parts from reference TRBV5-1 and TRBJ2-3): KAGVTQTPRYLIKTRGQQVTLSCSPISGHRSVSWYQQTPGQGLQFLFEYFSETQRNKGNFPGRFSGRQFSNSRSEMNVSTLELGDSALYLCATASGMGTDTQYFGPGTRLTVL.

The rearrangement joins TRBV18 to TRBJ2-5, with D possibly being TRBD1 (6 bases). This CDR3 has 14 residues. Germline CDR1 and CDR2: KGHSH and LQKENI. The V and J ends lost 3 bases and 4 bases respectively, with 12 bases between them. The CDR3 region is CASSPRLGGETQYF. The CDR3 bases are TGTGCCAGCTCACCGCGGCTAGGGGGAGAGACCCAGTACTTC.

V and J are TRBV7-9 and TRBJ1-2, with 7 bases identical to TRBD1. Trimming at V came to 3 bases and at J to 7 bases, leaving 2 bases not matched to a gene. The length of the CDR3 is 12 residues. Germline CDR1 is SEHNR and CDR2 is FQNEAQ (reference sequence). CDR3 in amino acids: CASSLPGGGYTF. DNA for the CDR3: TGTGCCAGCAGCTTGCCAGGGGGTGGCTACACCTTC.

The chain combines TRBV2 with TRBJ1-4, with D tentatively TRBD1 (6 bases). V dropped 1 base and J dropped 7 bases, with 16 bases sitting between them. CDR3 size: 16 residues. Germline CDR1 and CDR2: SNHLY and FYNNEI. The CDR3 reads CASSEEGPRGGEKLFF. CDR3 DNA: TGTGCCAGCAGTGAAGAGGGTCCCAGGGGAGGTGAAAAACTGTTTTTT.

The gene calls are TRBV7-2 and TRBJ1-4; 8 nucleotides line up with TRBD1. The CDR3 has 16 residues. With 1 base clipped from V and 3 bases from J, the junction kept 4 bases outside the gene matches. The germline CDR1 and CDR2 sequences are SGHTA and FQGNSA. The CDR3: CASSLGRGPANEKLFF. For the CDR3, the DNA is TGTGCCAGCAGCTTAGGCAGGGGGCCAGCTAATGAAAAACTGTTTTTT. Full variable domain (rest looked up from reference TRBV7-2 and TRBJ1-4): GAGVSQSPSNKVTEKGKDVELRCDPISGHTALYWYRQSLGQGLEFLIYFQGNSAPDKSGLPSDRFSAERTGGSVSTLTIQRTQQEDSAVYLCASSLGRGPANEKLFFGSGTQLSVL.

The J gene is TRBJ2-3, the V gene TRBV10-3; D gene ambiguous. Germline lookup yields CDR1 ENHRY and CDR2 SYGVKD. Trimming cost V 8 bases and J 0 bases, with 9 bases left between them. The CDR3 contains 13 residues. CDR3 DNA sequence: TGTGCCATCTCGGTCATGAGCACAGATACGCAGTATTTT. Its translation: CAISVMSTDTQYF.

The V call is TRBV2, the J call TRBJ1-1; a weak D match, TRBD1 (6 bases). The germline V gene encodes CDR1 SNHLY and CDR2 FYNNEI. The V gene lost 6 bases and the J gene lost 5 bases, with 16 bases spanning the gap. This CDR3 is built from 14 residues. The CDR3 loop reads CASRVGRGVTEAFF. The CDR3 bases are TGTGCCAGCAGGGTAGGCAGGGGAGTTACTGAAGCTTTCTTT.

This rearrangement joins TRBV6-4 to TRBJ2-2; D may be TRBD2 (5 bases). This CDR3 region has 14 residues. Germline V gene data show CDR1 as MRHNA and CDR2 as SNTAGT. Trimming shortened V by 8 bases and J by 4 bases, and 14 bases separated the two germline ends. CDR3 sequence reads: CASRPEGSTGELFF. The CDR3 nucleotides read TGTGCCAGCCGGCCCGAGGGCTCCACCGGGGAGCTGTTTTTT.